This paragraph covers one T cell receptor beta chain sequence. This clone was seen a few times. The target of this receptor is not known. Base qualities are not at hand, and no much larger clone is one base apart. The source of the sample is a study of beta chain features in type 1 diabetes (dated by TCRdb to 2016 to 2018). In the study overall: No differences in mean age, gender distribution, total cell number or subset yield were found between patients and healthy donors. Across all samples, fewer than 110,000,000 sorted cells were examined, and cell number per subset correlated strongly with RNA yield. The study compared the TCRB repertoires of sorted circulating CD4+ T cell subsets in recently diagnosed type 1 diabetes patients with those in matched healthy donors. Regulatory and stem cell-like memory subsets were obtained from only 8 patients and about eight healthy donors, while naive and central memory subsets were obtained from all 30 or so donors.

Each donor gave one peripheral blood draw, averaging roughly 0.11 L, which was collected into heparinised tubes. A BD FACSAria II was used to sort naive, central memory, regulatory and stem cell-like memory CD4+ T cells with a panel that included CD45RO, CCR7, CD25, CD127, CD95 and CD27. All sorted populations exceeded 95% purity. PBMCs were separated immediately by Lymphoprep density gradient centrifugation and were stained directly, without being cultured. Samples were stained and sorted in pairs, with one healthy donor and one patient per experiment, so that batch effects were minimized. The entire amount of isolated RNA was reverse transcribed using the High Capacity cDNA Reverse Transcription Kit, so the sequenced TCRB transcripts were expressed ones. Naive, central memory and regulatory T cell samples underwent deep immunoSEQ sequencing, averaging around 3.6 million total reads per sample. After sorted cells were lysed in RLT buffer, RNA was extracted with DNase-treated RNeasy Micro or Mini kits, with the choice depending on cell number. Each cell subset was processed on its own to prevent cross-contamination, while patient and healthy donor samples were processed together. Using the immunoSEQ multiplex PCR, TCRB sequences were amplified from cDNA into 87-bp fragments spanning the CDR3 region. Sequencing of the amplicons was done on the Illumina HiSeq platform. In the paper's pipeline: Synthetic template baselines were used to correct PCR bias computationally, reads within Hamming distance 2 were collapsed, and singletons that could not be merged were discarded. Reads were aligned to IMGT to assign V, D and J genes, CDR3 length, and insertions or deletions at six rearrangement sites. Clonotype counts were normalized to sorted cell number within each subset before computing true diversity and Gini coefficients with the tcR R package. The overlap coefficient, calculated on TCRB nucleotide sequences, was used to quantify repertoire sharing. As a proxy for the pre-selection repertoire, out-of-frame TCRB sequences from naive cells were analyzed. In TCRdb, the immuneACCESS table is reduced to in-frame sequences with V and J assigned. These tables do not hold every clone; where another copy was compared, an unresolved V gene accounts for under half, and the others remain unexplained. V and J calls plus clone size are reproduced from that table; the DNA served to infer D and trimming. For this sample there are hundreds of thousands of clones; 14% appear just once. The ten top clones hold under 0.02% of the sample.

The CDR3 sequence holds 14 residues, the cysteine and phenylalanine included. Only the CDR3 part of the read is kept: 42 bases, read in frame from the first base. V loses 3 bases at its end and J loses 6 bases; junction bases beyond the gene matches: 9. CDR1 and CDR2 were assigned from the germline V gene as SGDLS and YYNGEE. The paper as a whole reports these results and caveats: Patients with type 1 diabetes made fewer insertions and deleted more nucleotides at VDJ recombination sites, implying thymic rearrangement abnormalities. Shorter templates might be favored by PCR, yet because patient and control samples were amplified and corrected together, any such skew would affect both groups equally. A moderate but significant shortening of TCRB CDR3 length was observed in type 1 diabetes patients in all four CD4+ subsets. Naive, central memory and regulatory TCRB repertoires appeared to be more similar among patients than among healthy donors. Sequencing cDNA rather than genomic DNA could over-represent highly expressing activated cells, although activation and CD3 levels did not differ between groups. HLA sub-analyses involved small numbers of individuals, so any influence of HLA type on TCRB rearrangement remained unresolved.

The specimen sequenced was naive CD4+ T cells from blood. The cell subset or site label of this sample denotes: true naive CD4+ T cells. The sequence joins TRBV9 to TRBJ2-7; 7 middle bases align to TRBD2. This TCR was sampled from a young man with type 1 diabetes. The encoded CDR3 is CASSAPGTGGEQYF. Here is the DNA: TGTGCCAGCAGCGCCCCCGGCACGGGGGGCGAGCAGTACTTC. With the portions outside the CDR3 filled from the reference TRBV9 and TRBJ2-7 genes, the complete variable region becomes DSGVTQTPKHLITATGQRVTLRCSPRSGDLSVYWYQQSLDQGLQFLIQYYNGEERAKGNILERFSAQQFPDLHSELNLSSLELGDSALYFCASSAPGTGGEQYFGPGTRLTVT.